This T cell receptor (beta chain) was recorded in a study of blood T cell repertoires in COVID-19. Background on the study: There were acute and convalescent COVID-19 samples, and they came from the United States, Italy and Spain. Sources were T cells, B-cell-depleted T cells, or PBMCs; the material itself was cDNA or gDNA.

This clone was observed once. Some clones are missing from TCRdb's copy, which holds only in-frame ones; the method was immunoSEQ multiplex PCR. The sample includes 95,000 to 100,000 clones, less than 85% seen only once; the top ten take about 1.8%. Looked up from germline, CDR1 is KGHSH and CDR2 is LQKENI. The CDR3 consists of 15 residues. The V and J ends lost 5 bases and 6 bases respectively, with 17 bases between them. The receptor was derived from a woman in her 70s with active or convalescent COVID-19. The sample was peripheral blood. The chain links TRBV18 to TRBJ2-1; TRBD2 might be the D (5 bases). CDR3 sequence reads: CASSSVPLEGNEQFF. CDR3 coding DNA: TGTGCCAGCTCATCCGTTCCCCTTGAGGGCAATGAGCAGTTCTTC.